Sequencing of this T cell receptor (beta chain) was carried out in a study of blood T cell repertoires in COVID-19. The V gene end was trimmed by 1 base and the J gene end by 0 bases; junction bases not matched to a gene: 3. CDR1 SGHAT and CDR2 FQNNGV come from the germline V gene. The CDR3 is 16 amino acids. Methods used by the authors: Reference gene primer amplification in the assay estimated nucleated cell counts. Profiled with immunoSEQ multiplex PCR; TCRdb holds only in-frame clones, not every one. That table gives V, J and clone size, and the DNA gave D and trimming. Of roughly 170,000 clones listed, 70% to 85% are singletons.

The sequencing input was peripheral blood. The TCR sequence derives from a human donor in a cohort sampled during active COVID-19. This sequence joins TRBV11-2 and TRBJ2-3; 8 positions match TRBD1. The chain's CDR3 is CASSLATGGSTDTQYF. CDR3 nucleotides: TGTGCCAGCAGCTTAGCTACAGGGGGAAGCACAGATACGCAGTATTTT. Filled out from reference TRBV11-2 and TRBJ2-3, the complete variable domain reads EAGVAQSPRYKIIEKRQSVAFWCNPISGHATLYWYQQILGQGPKLLIQFQNNGVVDDSQLPKDRFSAERLKGVDSTLKIQPAKLEDSAVYLCASSLATGGSTDTQYFGPGTRLTVL.